Listed here are 8 T cell receptor beta chains from one sample, sequenced in a study of blood T cell repertoires in COVID-19. Sequencing was performed with immunoSEQ multiplex PCR; in TCRdb, only in-frame clones are kept and a portion is missing. The sample yields around 200,000 clones, approximately 85% seen once. Sequenced material: PBMCs or T cells enriched from blood (not recorded which). The source is a man between 35 and 55 years old who had recovered from COVID-19.

This rearrangement joins TRBV6-5 to TRBJ2-1, with TRBD2 identical over 8 bases. Germline V lookup: CDR1 MNHEY, CDR2 SVGAGI. The CDR3 has 16 residues. The J segment lost 7 bases and the V segment lost 2 bases, leaving 10 bases of the junction unmatched. The CDR3 nucleotides are TGTGCCAGCAGTTACGCCATGAGCGGGAGCGGTAATGAGCAGTTCTTC. As protein: CASSYAMSGSGNEQFF.

In this sample, this clone turned up a few times. The J gene is TRBJ2-3, the V gene TRBV28; 8 positions agree with TRBD1. The germline V gene has CDR1 MDHEN and CDR2 SYDVKM. Unmatched junction bases numbered 8, after V lost 4 bases and J lost 2 bases. CDR3 length equals 16 residues. CDR3 amino acids: CASSSNGGQDTDTQYF. CDR3 in DNA: TGTGCCAGCAGTTCCAATGGGGGACAGGACACAGATACGCAGTATTTT.

CDR3 sequence: CASSQVDFPGTGGYGYTF. The DNA for the CDR3 is TGTGCCAGCAGCCAAGTAGATTTCCCCGGGACAGGGGGATATGGCTACACCTTC. This rearrangement joins TRBV14 to TRBJ1-2; 11 positions match TRBD1. The CDR3 extends over 18 amino acids. With V trimmed by 1 base and J by 5 bases, 12 bases remained unmatched. CDR1 is SGHDN, CDR2 FVKESK, per germline.

This chain joins TRBV11-3 and TRBJ1-2; the D is unclear. Per the germline V gene, CDR1 is SGHNT and CDR2 is YENEEA. The V end was cut by 1 base, the J end by 2 bases, with 5 bases between. The CDR3 has 13 residues. The CDR3 sequence is CASSLAGNYGYTF. DNA for the CDR3: TGTGCCAGCAGCTTAGCGGGGAACTATGGCTACACCTTC. The variable domain in full, completed from reference TRBV11-3 and TRBJ1-2, reads EAGVVQSPRYKIIEKKQPVAFWCNPISGHNTLYWYLQNLGQGPELLIRYENEEAVDDSQLPKDRFSAERLKGVDSTLKIQPAELGDSAVYLCASSLAGNYGYTFGSGTRLTVV.

The chain has TRBV7-3 and TRBJ1-2; D perhaps matches TRBD1 (6 bases). From germline, CDR1 is SGHTA and CDR2 FQGTGA. The CDR3 is made up of 14 amino acids. V gave up 5 bases and J gave up 4 bases, with 14 bases separating them. CDR3 in amino acids: CASSQTGGIYGYTF. The CDR3 DNA reads TGTGCCAGCAGCCAGACAGGAGGCATCTATGGCTACACCTTC.

V is TRBV6-5 and J is TRBJ2-1, with D uncertain. V was trimmed by 0 bases and J by 14 bases, leaving 8 bases between them. The CDR3 covers 11 residues. Germline V gene lookup returns CDR1 MNHEY and CDR2 SVGAGI. The chain's CDR3 is CASSYSRLEFF. Here the CDR3 DNA reads TGTGCCAGCAGTTACTCGAGGTTGGAGTTCTTC.

This clone was counted a few times. This chain connects TRBV5-6 to TRBJ2-2; 7 bases align to TRBD1. V lost 3 bases to trimming and J lost 2 bases; unmatched junction nucleotides: 10. Germline V gives CDR1 SGHDT, CDR2 YYEEEE. The CDR3 spans 17 residues. The CDR3 loop reads CASSSTWHRGNTGELFF. The CDR3 nucleotides are TGTGCCAGCAGCTCAACCTGGCACAGGGGTAACACCGGGGAGCTGTTTTTT.

The chain carries TRBV11-2 and TRBJ1-5, with D maybe TRBD1 (6 bases). Germline lookup yields CDR1 SGHAT and CDR2 FQNNGV. CDR3 length: 17 residues. V was clipped by 7 bases and J by 6 bases, with 25 bases between them. CDR3 bases: TGTGCCAGCACGCCAGGGGTCAGGGGAAATAGTAGTCAGCCCCAGCATTTT. This gives the protein CASTPGVRGNSSQPQHF.